The sequence of this T cell receptor (beta chain) was determined in a study of T cells in Graves' hyperthyroidism and ophthalmopathy. About the research overall: Peripheral blood sampling occurred at initial diagnosis, before any treatment.

As regards this clonotype: Its specificity is unknown.

The study's findings and limits: Separating ophthalmopathy from stable hyperthyroidism was achieved by a 13 V-J model.

Germline lookup yields CDR1 DFQATT and CDR2 SNEGSKA (reference sequence). CDR3 length: 17 residues. After removal of 5 bases from V and 0 bases from J, the junction contained 11 bases not matched to a gene. Diagnostic assessment was based on clinical symptoms, serum thyroxine and TRAb, thyroid ultrasound and orbital computed tomography. Amplification of TCR beta CDR3 regions was performed using RNA transcripts as template. The primer set for the first-round RT-PCR of the TCR CDR3 was HTBI. TCRdb re-derived calls from the multiplex PCR reads in MiXCR, one entry per CDR3 protein. The data hold hundreds of thousands of distinct CDR3 sequences, with approximately 14% observed a single time.

The receptor comes from a man between 18 and 35 years old with Graves' ophthalmopathy. Sequencing input: blood. The chain combines TRBV20-1 with TRBJ2-1; 9 positions match TRBD1. As DNA, the CDR3 is TGCAGTGCTCCCGGGACAGGGAAACATAGCTCCTACAATGAGCAGTTCTTC. Protein product: CSAPGTGKHSSYNEQFF.